This T cell receptor beta chain comes out of a study of cytomegalovirus exposure and HLA in healthy donors. This clone came up once. The antigen is not known. Amplification used 60 Vbeta primers and 13 Jbeta primers. The table came from immunoSEQ multiplex PCR; TCRdb's copy has only in-frame clones and leaves some out. The sample consists of under 70,000 clones, approximately 80% of them appearing once. Unrecorded immune exposures were likely, despite nominal health at sampling. Findings and limits, study-wide: A missense DCLRE1C variant was associated with V- and J-gene trimming of TCR beta chains in a later analysis, and an independent cohort replicated the association.

This clonotype was obtained from a female donor in good health and CMV-seronegative. What was sequenced was PBMCs.

The CDR3 nucleotides read TGTGCCAGCAGCTTGTTGTTGTTAGCCCAGACAGATACGCAGTATTTT. It encodes CASSLLLLAQTDTQYF. This chain links TRBV5-6 with TRBJ2-3; D unclear. Germline loops: CDR1 SGHDT, CDR2 YYEEEE. V lost 1 base, J lost 3 bases, and 15 bases lay in between. The CDR3 spans 16 residues.